The 11 T cell receptor beta chains below come from one sample, sequenced in a study of blood T cells in healthy people across ages (dated by TCRdb to 2013 to 2016). Library creation used 5' RACE. Instrument on record: Illumina HiSeq 2500. A second PCR of roughly 7 to 11 cycles was performed with a sample-barcoded 5' primer and a J-beta primer mix. Using fastp at Q25 and MiXCR, TCRdb reprocessed the public reads and kept productive beta chains. Identical CDR3 protein sequences are pooled into one entry, listed with their most common genes and DNA. The table for this sample lists approximately 700,000 distinct CDR3 sequences; about 30% of them were counted only once. Just over 15% of the sample is taken by the ten largest. Sequenced sample: blood. Receptors originate from a woman of 80 years or more in good health. Donor details come from another sample of the same person, matched by shared clones.

This clonotype was seen a handful of times. The V call is TRBV7-9, the J call TRBJ1-4; D perhaps matches TRBD1 (5 bases). CDR3 size: 15 residues. Germline CDR1 reads SEHNR; CDR2 reads FQNEAQ (reference sequence). Trimming removed 4 bases from V and 4 bases from J, with 13 bases in between. CDR3: CASSSSGRLNEKLFF. DNA for the CDR3: TGTGCCAGCAGCTCCTCGGGACGGCTTAATGAAAAACTGTTTTTT.

The rearrangement uses TRBV7-9 and TRBJ2-1; D may correspond to TRBD1 or TRBD2 (5 bases each). V lost 3 bases to trimming and J lost 3 bases, with 12 bases between them. The CDR3 covers 15 residues. Germline assignment: CDR1 SEHNR and CDR2 FQNEAQ (reference sequence). This CDR3 reads CASSLGDYFYNEQFF. The DNA for the CDR3 is TGTGCCAGCAGCTTGGGGGATTATTTCTACAATGAGCAGTTCTTC. The full variable domain, its missing parts supplied by reference TRBV7-9 and TRBJ2-1, is DTGVSQNPRHKITKRGQNVTFRCDPISEHNRLYWYRQTLGQGPEFLTYFQNEAQLEKSRLLSDRFSAERPKGSFSTLEIQRTEQGDSAMYLCASSLGDYFYNEQFFGPGTRLTVL.

The V call is TRBV4-1, the J call TRBJ1-1; D is possibly TRBD1 (5 bases). V was clipped by 4 bases and J by 4 bases, with 16 bases between them. Germline V gives CDR1 MGHRA, CDR2 YSYEKL. The CDR3 is 15 amino acids. The CDR3 DNA reads TGCGCCAGCAGCCCGTCGGGGGGTAAGAGCACTGAAGCTTTCTTT. As protein: CASSPSGGKSTEAFF.

V and J are TRBV18 and TRBJ2-4; D unresolved. The J call may not be correct, given that the DNA end is closer to TRBJ2-5. Germline CDR1 is KGHSH and CDR2 is LQKENI. The CDR3 contains 13 residues. The DNA of the CDR3 is TGTGCCAGCTCGGACGGGTCCCAAGAGACCCAGTACTTC. Amino acid sequence: CASSDGSQETQYF.

This clonotype was counted between two and nine times. The chain joins TRBV12-3 or TRBV12-4 to TRBJ2-3, with D possibly being TRBD2 (7 bases). Trimming left V 0 bases short and J 5 bases short, with 12 bases between. This CDR3 has 15 amino acids. CDR3 nucleotides: TGTGCCAGCAGTTTAGCGGGGGGGCAGGTAGATACGCAGTATTTT. Protein product: CASSLAGGQVDTQYF.

As regards this clonotype: One end of the junction does not line up with germline, which may come from a read error. The chain carries TRBV6-2 or TRBV6-3 and TRBJ2-7; 7 nucleotides agree with TRBD2. Germline values: CDR1 MNHEY, CDR2 SVGEGT. The CDR3 totals 17 residues. The CDR3 loop is CVSRPPASGVRAYEQYF. The CDR3, as DNA: TGTGTCAGCAGGCCTCCGGCCAGCGGGGTCCGGGCCTACGAGCAGTACTTC.

With respect to this clonotype: The junction differs from germline at one of its ends, possibly a read error. This chain connects TRBV18 to TRBJ1-2; D is possibly TRBD1 (6 bases). Germline V gene data show CDR1 as KGHSH and CDR2 as LQKENI. The CDR3 consists of 15 residues. Here the CDR3 reads CACSPPHRRTEGYTF. The DNA for the CDR3 is TGTGCCTGCTCACCACCGCACAGGCGGACAGAGGGCTACACCTTC.

The chain recombines TRBV20-1 with TRBJ1-2; no definite D call. Germline-derived CDR1 and CDR2 are DFQATT and SNEGSKA (reference sequence). CDR3 length equals 15 residues. Deletions cut 6 bases from V and 0 bases from J, with 17 bases between. CDR3: CSAHPLGSTNYGYTF. The CDR3 DNA reads TGCAGTGCCCACCCCCTCGGCTCAACTAACTATGGCTACACCTTC.

Turning to this clonotype: Compared with germline, one end of the junction differs, possibly owing to a read error. This chain links TRBV5-5 with TRBJ1-1, with a possible D match to TRBD1 (6 bases). CDR3 length equals 14 residues. Germline CDR1 reads SGHKS; CDR2 reads YYEKEE (reference sequence). DNA for the CDR3: TGTGCCAGCAGCTTGGGGCAGGGGAACCCTGAAGCTTTCTTT. Its translation is CASSLGQGNPEAFF.

As to this clonotype: A much larger clone is a single base away; this may be a read error. The gene calls are TRBV6-5 and TRBJ1-2; weak D call: TRBD1 (6 bases). The CDR3 extends over 11 amino acids. Germline CDR1 and CDR2: MNHEY and SVGAGI. The CDR3 sequence: CVSSTGRGYTF. DNA for the CDR3: TGTGTCAGCAGCACAGGGCGTGGCTACACCTTC.

This clonotype was counted between two and nine times. This rearrangement joins TRBV7-2 to TRBJ1-1; D not certain. V lost 4 bases and J 4 bases, leaving 19 bases between the germline ends. The CDR3 length is 16 residues. CDR1 SGHTA and CDR2 FQGNSA come from the germline V gene. The CDR3 reads CASSSLGTWGPTEAFF. CDR3 nucleotides: TGTGCCAGCAGCTCCCTAGGTACGTGGGGTCCCACTGAAGCTTTCTTT.